Ten or more counts support the clone carrying this TCR beta chain. This entry is derived from a study of metastatic and nonmetastatic thyroid tumors. Looked up from germline, CDR1 is SNHLY and CDR2 is FYNNEI. The CDR3 is made up of 13 amino acids. V dropped 1 base and J dropped 6 bases, with 6 bases sitting between them. TCRdb reassembled clones from the PCR reads with MiXCR. The sample consists of fewer than 35,000 clones, about a fifth of them appearing once. Thyroid surgery had not been preceded by any treatment in any patient. The chain couples TRBV2 to TRBJ2-2; the D gene is possibly TRBD1 (6 bases). The sequenced sample consisted of tumor tissue. The receptor's source is a male donor with papillary thyroid cancer or a benign thyroid nodule (not recorded which). Some clones in this sample may be carry-over from other donors' samples. DNA of the CDR3: TGTGCCAGCAGTGAAGACAGGGCCGGGGAGCTGTTTTTT. Protein: CASSEDRAGELFF.